Listed here are 3 T cell receptor beta chains from one sample, sequenced in a study of Ad26.COV2.S vaccination and SARS-CoV-2 variants. Treatment of the sample: 19 received Ad26.COV2.S at low or high dose, single or two shots; five or six received placebo; per-sample allocation not given. All samples were drawn on day 63, counting from the first vaccine or placebo injection. The data were produced by immunoSEQ multiplex PCR, yet TCRdb's version contains in-frame clones alone and is incomplete. The sample gives about 350,000 clones, 86% of which show up once; about 10% is in the top ten. This material consisted of peripheral blood, taken in a trial of Ad26.COV2.S vaccine versus placebo. These receptors originate from a person aged 18 to 59 who received the Ad26.COV2.S COVID-19 vaccine or a placebo.

The chain uses TRBV14 and TRBJ2-1; 8 bases are a match to TRBD2. From germline, CDR1 is SGHDN and CDR2 FVKESK. The ends lost 6 bases at V and 6 bases at J; junction bases unmatched: 10. The CDR3 spans 15 residues. CDR3 in amino acids: CASRRSGRETNEQFF. CDR3 bases: TGTGCCAGCAGACGCAGCGGGAGAGAAACCAATGAGCAGTTCTTC. Looking up the rest from reference TRBV14 and TRBJ2-1 gives the full variable domain: EAGVTQFPSHSVIEKGQTVTLRCDPISGHDNLYWYRRVMGKEIKFLLHFVKESKQDESGMPNNRFLAERTGGTYSTLKVQPAELEDSGVYFCASRRSGRETNEQFFGPGTRLTVL.

This chain uses TRBV10-3 with TRBJ1-4; no firm D call. The CDR3 consists of 13 residues. V dropped 4 bases and J dropped 4 bases, with 7 bases sitting between them. Germline lookup yields CDR1 ENHRY and CDR2 SYGVKD. The CDR3 loop is CAISGRVNEKLFF. For the CDR3, the DNA is TGTGCCATCAGTGGGAGGGTTAATGAAAAACTGTTTTTT.

The genes are TRBV3-1 (or the pseudogene TRBV3-2) and TRBJ2-7; the D gene could be TRBD1 or TRBD2 (6 bases each). CDR1 is LGHDT, CDR2 YNNKEL, per germline (reference sequence). The CDR3 loop spans 14 amino acids. V was shortened by 1 base and J by 4 bases, with 11 bases between the two germline ends. The DNA of the CDR3 is TGTGCCAGCAGCCAAGGCGGAGGGGGTTACGAGCAGTACTTC. Translating it yields CASSQGGGGYEQYF.